The clone carrying this TCR beta chain came up a few times. This entry belongs to a study of blood T cell repertoires in COVID-19. Study at large: Both acute and convalescent COVID-19 samples were obtained from the United States, Italy and Spain. PBMCs, B-cell-depleted T cells, or T cells provided the cDNA or gDNA that made up the material.

CDR1 is SGHRS, CDR2 YFSETQ, per germline. Trimming removed 0 bases from V and 5 bases from J; junction bases left unmatched: 5. CDR3 length: 15 amino acids. As originally analysed: Nucleated cell counts were estimated from reference gene primer amplification. The protocol was immunoSEQ multiplex PCR, while the TCRdb copy is restricted to in-frame clones and leaves out a portion. V and J calls and clone size follow that table, whereas D and trimming were derived from the DNA. The profile covers under 300,000 clones, with about 83% appearing a single time and 10% to 15% taken by the ten largest. Material: peripheral blood. The chain recombines TRBV5-1 with TRBJ2-7; 10 bases fit TRBD1. This receptor was obtained from a man older than 75 with acute or convalescent COVID-19. CDR3 bases: TGCGCCAGCAGCTTGGATGACAGGGGGCTCAACGAGCAGTACTTC. This codes for CASSLDDRGLNEQYF.